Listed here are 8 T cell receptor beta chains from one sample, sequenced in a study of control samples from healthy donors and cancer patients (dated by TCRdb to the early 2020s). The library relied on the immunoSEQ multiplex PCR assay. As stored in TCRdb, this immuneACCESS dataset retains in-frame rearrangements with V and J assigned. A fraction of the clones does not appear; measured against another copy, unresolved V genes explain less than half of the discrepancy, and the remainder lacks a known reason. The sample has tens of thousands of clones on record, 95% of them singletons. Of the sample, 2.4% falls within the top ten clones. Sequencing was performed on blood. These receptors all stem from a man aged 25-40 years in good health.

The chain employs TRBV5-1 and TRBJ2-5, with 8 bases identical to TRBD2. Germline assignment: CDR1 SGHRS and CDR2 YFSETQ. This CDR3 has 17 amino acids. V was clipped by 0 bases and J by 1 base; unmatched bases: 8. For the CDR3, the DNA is TGCGCCAGCAGCTTGGTTTCCGGGGGGGAGGCCCAAGAGACCCAGTACTTC. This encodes CASSLVSGGEAQETQYF.

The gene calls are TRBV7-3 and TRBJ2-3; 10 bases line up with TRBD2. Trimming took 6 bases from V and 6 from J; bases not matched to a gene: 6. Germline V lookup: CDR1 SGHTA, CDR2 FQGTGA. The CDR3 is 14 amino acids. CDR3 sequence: CASRTSGAEDTQYF. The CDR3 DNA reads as TGTGCCAGCAGAACTAGCGGGGCCGAGGATACGCAGTATTTT.

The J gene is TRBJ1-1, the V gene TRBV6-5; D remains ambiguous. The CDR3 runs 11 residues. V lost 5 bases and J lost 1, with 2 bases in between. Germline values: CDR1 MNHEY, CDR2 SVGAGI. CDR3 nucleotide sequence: TGTGCCAGCAGTACGAACACTGAAGCTTTCTTT. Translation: CASSTNTEAFF.

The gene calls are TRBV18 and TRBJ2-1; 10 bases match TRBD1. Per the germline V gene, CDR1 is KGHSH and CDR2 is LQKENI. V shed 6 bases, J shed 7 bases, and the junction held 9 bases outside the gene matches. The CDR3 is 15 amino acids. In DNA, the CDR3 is TGTGCCAGCTCCCGGGGGACAGGGGAGGAAAATGAGCAGTTCTTC. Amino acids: CASSRGTGEENEQFF. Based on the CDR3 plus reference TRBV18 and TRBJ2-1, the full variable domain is NAGVMQNPRHLVRRRGQEARLRCSPMKGHSHVYWYRQLPEEGLKFMVYLQKENIIDESGMPKERFSAEFPKEGPSILRIQQVVRGDSAAYFCASSRGTGEENEQFFGPGTRLTVL.

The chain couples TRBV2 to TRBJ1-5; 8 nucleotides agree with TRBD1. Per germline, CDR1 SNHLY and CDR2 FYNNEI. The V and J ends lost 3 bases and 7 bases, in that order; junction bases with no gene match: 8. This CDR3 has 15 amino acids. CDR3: CASSEASGGLQPQHF. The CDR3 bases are TGTGCCAGCAGTGAGGCCTCAGGGGGCCTGCAGCCCCAGCATTTT.

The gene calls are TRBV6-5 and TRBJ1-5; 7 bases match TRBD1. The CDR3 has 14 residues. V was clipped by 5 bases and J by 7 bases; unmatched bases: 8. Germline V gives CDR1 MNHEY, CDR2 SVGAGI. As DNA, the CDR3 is TGTGCCAGCAGTAGGACAGGAAGGCGCCAGCCCCAGCATTTT. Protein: CASSRTGRRQPQHF.

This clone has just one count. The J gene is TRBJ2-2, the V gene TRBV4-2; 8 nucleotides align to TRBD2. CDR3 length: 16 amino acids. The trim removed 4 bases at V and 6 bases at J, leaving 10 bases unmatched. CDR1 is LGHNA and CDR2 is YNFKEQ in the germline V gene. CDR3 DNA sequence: TGTGCCAGCAGCCCCCTAAGCGGGGGAGGGTCCGGGGAGCTGTTTTTT. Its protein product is CASSPLSGGGSGELFF.

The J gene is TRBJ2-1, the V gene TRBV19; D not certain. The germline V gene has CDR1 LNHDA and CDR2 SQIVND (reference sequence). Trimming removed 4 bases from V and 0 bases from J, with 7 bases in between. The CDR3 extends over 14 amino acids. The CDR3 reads CASSSDLSYNEQFF. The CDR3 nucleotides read TGTGCCAGTAGTAGCGATCTCTCCTACAATGAGCAGTTCTTC. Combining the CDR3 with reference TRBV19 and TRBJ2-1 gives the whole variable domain DGGITQSPKYLFRKEGQNVTLSCEQNLNHDAMYWYRQDPGQGLRLIYYSQIVNDFQKGDIAEGYSVSREKKESFPLTVTSAQKNPTAFYLCASSSDLSYNEQFFGPGTRLTVL.